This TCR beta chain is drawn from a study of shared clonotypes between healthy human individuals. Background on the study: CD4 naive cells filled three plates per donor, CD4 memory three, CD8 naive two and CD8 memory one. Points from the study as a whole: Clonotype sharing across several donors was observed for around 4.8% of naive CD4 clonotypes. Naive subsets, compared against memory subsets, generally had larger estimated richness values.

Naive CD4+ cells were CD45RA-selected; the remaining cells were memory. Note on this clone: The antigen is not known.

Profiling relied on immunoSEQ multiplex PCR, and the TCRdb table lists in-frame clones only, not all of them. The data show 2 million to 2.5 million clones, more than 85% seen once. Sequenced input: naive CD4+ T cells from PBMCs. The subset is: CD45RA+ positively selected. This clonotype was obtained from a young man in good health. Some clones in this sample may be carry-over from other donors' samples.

The CDR3 here is CASSQASQGTQYF. CDR3 sequence (DNA): TGCGCCAGCAGCCAAGCGTCACAGGGCACGCAGTATTTT. This chain joins TRBV4-1 and TRBJ2-3; D possibly corresponds to TRBD1 (6 bases). V was clipped by 1 base and J by 9 bases, with 11 bases between them. The germline V gene has CDR1 MGHRA and CDR2 YSYEKL. The CDR3 spans 13 residues.